Following are 30 T cell receptor beta chains from one sample sequenced in a study of T cells in localized non-small cell lung cancer. The assay was immunoSEQ multiplex PCR, and TCRdb's table has in-frame clones only and misses some. The table lists about 59,000 clones, 91% of them singletons. The source material was peripheral blood, sampled before any cancer treatment. The source is a man aged 35 to 70 with stage I lung adenocarcinoma.

CDR3 nucleotide sequence: TGTGCCAGCAGCCCAGGCGACAATGAGCAGTTCTTC. It is translated as CASSPGDNEQFF. The rearrangement links TRBV7-6 to TRBJ2-1; D is unresolved. The CDR3 contains 12 residues. V lost 5 bases, J lost 5 bases, and 7 bases lay in between. The germline V gene has CDR1 SGHVS and CDR2 FNYEAQ.

This chain uses TRBV7-9 with TRBJ2-2; 9 bases map to TRBD1. Germline V CDR1 and CDR2: SEHNR, FQNEAQ (reference sequence). With V trimmed by 5 bases and J by 4 bases, 8 bases remained unmatched. CDR3 length equals 16 residues. CDR3 amino acids: CASSTPGQGITGELFF. The DNA of the CDR3 is TGTGCCAGCAGCACTCCGGGACAGGGAATCACCGGGGAGCTGTTTTTT.

The table lists this clone with a count of one. CDR3 bases: TGCGCCAGCAGCTTGGAAGGTGGCAGTGGAAACACCATATATTTT. Protein: CASSLEGGSGNTIYF. The chain couples TRBV5-1 to TRBJ1-3; the D is unclear. Germline CDR1 is SGHRS and CDR2 is YFSETQ. V lost 0 bases and J 3 bases, leaving 10 bases between the germline ends. CDR3 length equals 15 residues.

The chain has TRBV6-4 and TRBJ2-3; 9 bases map to TRBD1. The germline CDR1 and CDR2 sequences are MRHNA and SNTAGT. Trimming took 8 bases from V and 4 from J; bases not matched to a gene: 10. The CDR3 consists of 15 residues. CDR3 bases: TGTGCCAGCGCCCCTGGACAGGGGAGCGCAGATACGCAGTATTTT. Its protein product is CASAPGQGSADTQYF.

The chain recombines TRBV11-2 with TRBJ2-7; D call uncertain. V gave up 1 base and J gave up 2 bases, with 9 bases separating them. Germline loops: CDR1 SGHAT, CDR2 FQNNGV. The CDR3 length is 14 residues. The CDR3 region has the DNA TGTGCCAGCAGCTTAGGAGCCGGCACCTACGAGCAGTACTTC. Protein sequence: CASSLGAGTYEQYF.

The table lists this clone with a count of one. V and J are TRBV5-1 and TRBJ2-3; 10 bases map to TRBD1. V lost 7 bases, J lost 2 bases, and 7 bases stayed unmatched. The CDR3 has 15 residues. In germline, CDR1 is SGHRS, CDR2 YFSETQ. The CDR3 coding sequence is TGCGCCAGCTACCCGGGACAGGGGTACACAGATACGCAGTATTTT. It codes for CASYPGQGYTDTQYF.

This chain uses TRBV5-4 with TRBJ2-2, with unresolved D. The CDR3 has 13 amino acids. Germline V gene sequence: CDR1 SGHNT, CDR2 YYREEE (reference sequence). Trimming cost V 0 bases and J 3 bases, with 3 bases left between them. CDR3 nucleotide sequence: TGTGCCAGCAGCTTGGCTTACACCGGGGAGCTGTTTTTT. The encoded protein is CASSLAYTGELFF.

The rearrangement uses TRBV5-1 and TRBJ2-1; a weak D match, TRBD1 (5 bases). Germline V gene sequence: CDR1 SGHRS, CDR2 YFSETQ. V lost 4 bases to trimming and J lost 5 bases, with 19 bases between them. This CDR3 is 16 amino acids long. The CDR3 protein is CASSLPLEDKDNEQFF. CDR3 sequence (DNA): TGCGCCAGCAGCCTACCATTAGAGGACAAAGACAATGAGCAGTTCTTC.

The chain employs TRBV5-5 and TRBJ2-1, with 10 bases fitting TRBD1. V gave up 0 bases and J gave up 4 bases; unmatched junction bases: 7. Germline CDR1 is SGHKS and CDR2 is YYEKEE (reference sequence). The CDR3 sequence is 17 residues long. The chain's CDR3 is CASSLDPGTGVYNEQFF. In DNA, the CDR3 is TGTGCCAGCAGCTTGGATCCCGGGACAGGGGTATACAATGAGCAGTTCTTC. Full variable domain (outside the CDR3, taken from reference TRBV5-5 and TRBJ2-1): DAGVTQSPTHLIKTRGQQVTLRCSPISGHKSVSWYQQVLGQGPQFIFQYYEKEERGRGNFPDRFSARQFPNYSSELNVNALLLGDSALYLCASSLDPGTGVYNEQFFGPGTRLTVL.

The chain joins TRBV28 to TRBJ2-5, with a tentative D call TRBD2 (5 bases). CDR3 length: 14 residues. Between the trimmed V and J ends, which lost 6 bases and 5 bases, there was a span of 16 bases. The V gene's germline CDR1 is MDHEN and CDR2 SYDVKM. This CDR3 is CASSYSGSAETQYF. The CDR3 coding sequence is TGTGCCAGCAGCTACTCGGGGTCCGCGGAGACCCAGTACTTC. Full variable domain (rest looked up from reference TRBV28 and TRBJ2-5): DVKVTQSSRYLVKRTGEKVFLECVQDMDHENMFWYRQDPGLGLRLIYFSYDVKMKEKGDIPEGYSVSREKKERFSLILESASTNQTSMYLCASSYSGSAETQYFGPGTRLLVL.

The genes are TRBV18 and TRBJ2-5; 9 bases align to TRBD1. Germline V gives CDR1 KGHSH, CDR2 LQKENI. Germline trimming cut 1 base from V and 2 bases from J; bases unmatched to any gene: 2. This CDR3 is 15 amino acids long. The chain's CDR3 is CASSPQTGGQETQYF. The CDR3 region has the DNA TGTGCCAGCTCACCACAGACAGGGGGACAAGAGACCCAGTACTTC.

The gene calls are TRBV29-1 and TRBJ1-5, with a tentative D call TRBD1 (5 bases). The CDR3 has 12 residues. Germline V gene data show CDR1 as SQVTM and CDR2 as ANQGSEA. Trimming took 7 bases from V and 5 from J, leaving 12 bases between them. The DNA for the CDR3 is TGCAGCGCCGGGGCCAGAGATCAGCCCCAGCATTTT. Amino acids: CSAGARDQPQHF.

The chain couples TRBV2 to TRBJ2-1; 15 bases are shared with TRBD2. This CDR3 region has 15 residues. Germline assignment: CDR1 SNHLY and CDR2 FYNNEI. The junction had 1 base not matched to a gene; V was cut back by 3 bases and J by 7 bases. The CDR3 spells CASSDGLAGGNEQFF. The CDR3 nucleotides read TGTGCCAGCAGTGACGGACTAGCGGGAGGGAATGAGCAGTTCTTC.

For the CDR3, the DNA is TGTGCCAGCACGATCGCTAGCGAGGGTGAGCAGTTCTTC. Translated, it gives CASTIASEGEQFF. This sequence joins TRBV7-6 and TRBJ2-1, with D possibly TRBD2 on 6 matching bases. CDR1 is SGHVS and CDR2 is FNYEAQ in the germline V gene. V gave up 7 bases and J gave up 9 bases, with 16 bases separating them. CDR3 length: 13 amino acids.

The chain has TRBV18 and TRBJ1-1, with unresolved D. CDR1 KGHSH and CDR2 LQKENI come from the germline V gene. This CDR3 comprises 15 residues. V dropped 2 bases and J dropped 1 base, with 11 bases sitting between them. The CDR3 protein is CASSPRQGGNTEAFF. CDR3 coding DNA: TGTGCCAGCTCACCAAGACAAGGCGGGAACACTGAAGCTTTCTTT.

This clone is a singleton in its sample. The chain joins TRBV29-1 to TRBJ2-1, with 8 bases that match TRBD1. The length of the CDR3 is 18 residues. Trimming cost V 6 bases and J 5 bases; bases outside gene matches: 21. The V gene's germline CDR1 is SQVTM and CDR2 ANQGSEA. CDR3 amino acids: CSVEGDRGLYRWHNEQFF. CDR3 nucleotide sequence: TGCAGCGTCGAGGGCGACAGGGGCCTTTATCGGTGGCACAATGAGCAGTTCTTC.

The chain is built from TRBV6-5 and TRBJ1-2; D is possibly TRBD1 (5 bases). This CDR3 is 15 amino acids long. Trimming cost V 4 bases and J 4 bases, with 16 bases left between them. Germline CDR1 MNHEY, CDR2 SVGAGI. In nucleotides, the CDR3 is TGTGCCAGCAGTTTCGTATCGACAGAGAGCTATGGCTACACCTTC. It specifies CASSFVSTESYGYTF.

V and J are TRBV2 and TRBJ1-2; possible D gene TRBD1, 6 bases. V lost 6 bases to trimming and J lost 10 bases, with 18 bases between them. CDR1 is SNHLY, CDR2 FYNNEI, per germline. This CDR3 has 13 residues. CDR3 coding DNA: TGTGCCAGCAGATCCTTACAGGGTAACCCCTACACCTTC. Protein sequence: CASRSLQGNPYTF. Together with reference TRBV2 and TRBJ1-2, the CDR3 gives the full variable domain: EPEVTQTPSHQVTQMGQEVILRCVPISNHLYFYWYRQILGQKVEFLVSFYNNEISEKSEIFDDQFSVERPDGSNFTLKIRSTKLEDSAMYFCASRSLQGNPYTFGSGTRLTVV.

This clone was detected a few times. The chain combines TRBV19 with TRBJ1-4; 7 bases match TRBD1. Germline-derived CDR1 and CDR2 are LNHDA and SQIVND (reference sequence). The CDR3 is made up of 18 amino acids. V shed 7 bases and J 3 bases; nucleotides not matched to a gene: 17. The CDR3 here is CASTPPPGQKLPNEKLFF. DNA for the CDR3: TGTGCCAGTACTCCACCTCCGGGACAGAAGTTACCTAATGAAAAACTGTTTTTT.

A note on this clone: The same CDR3 also results from other DNA sequences found in this sample. The chain links TRBV5-1 to TRBJ2-2; TRBD2 matches 12 bases. Trimming cost V 0 bases and J 5 bases; bases outside gene matches: 2. The CDR3 totals 16 residues. CDR1 and CDR2 (germline): SGHRS, YFSETQ. This CDR3 reads CASSLGLAGDTGELFF. The CDR3 bases are TGCGCCAGCAGCTTGGGACTAGCGGGAGATACCGGGGAGCTGTTTTTT.

V and J are TRBV15 and TRBJ1-5, with TRBD1 identical over 7 bases. The CDR3 spans 15 residues. Germline-derived CDR1 and CDR2 are LNHNV and YYDKDF (reference sequence). Losses at the gene ends were 0 bases for V and 6 bases for J; bases not matched to a gene: 5. This CDR3 is CATSRDQGGLQPQHF. Here the CDR3 DNA reads TGTGCCACCAGCAGAGATCAGGGGGGGCTTCAGCCCCAGCATTTT. The variable domain in full, completed from reference TRBV15 and TRBJ1-5, reads DAMVIQNPRYQVTQFGKPVTLSCSQTLNHNVMYWYQQKSSQAPKLLFHYYDKDFNNEADTPDNFQSRRPNTSFCFLDIRSPGLGDTAMYLCATSRDQGGLQPQHFGDGTRLSIL.

This chain uses TRBV2 with TRBJ2-1; 11 positions agree with TRBD2. The germline V gene encodes CDR1 SNHLY and CDR2 FYNNEI. The CDR3 is made up of 18 amino acids. J was trimmed by 5 bases and V by 3 bases; bases with no gene match: 12. CDR3 DNA sequence: TGTGCCAGCAGTGATTTAGCGGGAGGGCCGAAGACAGACAATGAGCAGTTCTTC. Translating it yields CASSDLAGGPKTDNEQFF.

CDR3 sequence: CASSWDRGLQHF. The CDR3 DNA follows: TGTGCCAGCAGCTGGGACAGGGGATTGCAGCATTTT. The chain joins TRBV6-1 to TRBJ1-5; 10 bases align to TRBD1. Germline loops: CDR1 MNHNS, CDR2 SASEGT. CDR3 size: 12 residues. Trimming removed 6 bases from V and 13 bases from J; junction bases left unmatched: 6.

The V and J genes are TRBV7-9 and TRBJ2-3; 7 nucleotides align to TRBD2. CDR1 and CDR2 (germline): SEHNR, FQNEAQ (reference sequence). The CDR3 consists of 15 residues. The ends lost 5 bases at V and 0 bases at J; junction bases unmatched: 5. CDR3 region: CASSILASSTDTQYF. The CDR3 DNA is TGTGCCAGCAGCATACTAGCGAGTAGCACAGATACGCAGTATTTT. The full variable domain, its missing parts supplied by reference TRBV7-9 and TRBJ2-3, is DTGVSQNPRHKITKRGQNVTFRCDPISEHNRLYWYRQTLGQGPEFLTYFQNEAQLEKSRLLSDRFSAERPKGSFSTLEIQRTEQGDSAMYLCASSILASSTDTQYFGPGTRLTVL.

The chain uses TRBV5-1 and TRBJ2-1; D might be TRBD1 or TRBD2, each matching 5 bases. Trimming took off 2 bases at V and 1 base at J, with 7 bases between the two ends. This CDR3 has 14 amino acids. CDR1 SGHRS and CDR2 YFSETQ come from the germline V gene. The CDR3 is CASSFRESYNEQFF. As DNA, the CDR3 is TGCGCCAGCAGCTTCAGGGAGTCCTACAATGAGCAGTTCTTC.

This clone was observed a single time. This chain joins TRBV7-6 and TRBJ2-1; 10 nucleotides align to TRBD1. CDR1 is SGHVS and CDR2 is FNYEAQ in the germline V gene. V shed 5 bases and J 9 bases; nucleotides not matched to a gene: 7. This CDR3 spans 14 amino acids. Here the CDR3 reads CASSDRDRGSEQFF. The CDR3 nucleotides read TGTGCCAGCAGCGACCGGGACAGGGGCAGTGAGCAGTTCTTC.

The V and J genes are TRBV5-1 and TRBJ1-1; no clear D. The germline V and J ends were trimmed by 1 base and 3 bases, with 10 bases remaining between them. This CDR3 spans 14 amino acids. Germline V lookup: CDR1 SGHRS, CDR2 YFSETQ. DNA for the CDR3: TGCGCCAGCAGCTTGTCCAGCCAGGACACTGAAGCTTTCTTT. The encoded protein is CASSLSSQDTEAFF. The variable domain in full, with the rest retrieved from reference TRBV5-1 and TRBJ1-1, is KAGVTQTPRYLIKTRGQQVTLSCSPISGHRSVSWYQQTPGQGLQFLFEYFSETQRNKGNFPGRFSGRQFSNSRSEMNVSTLELGDSALYLCASSLSSQDTEAFFGQGTRLTVV.

The genes are TRBV5-1 and TRBJ2-5; D is ambiguous. V was trimmed by 3 bases and J by 5 bases, leaving 11 bases between them. This CDR3 is built from 13 residues. Germline V gene sequence: CDR1 SGHRS, CDR2 YFSETQ. CDR3 sequence: CASSSARSETQYF. CDR3 nucleotide sequence: TGCGCCAGCAGCTCCGCCCGTTCGGAGACCCAGTACTTC.

The chain combines TRBV6-1 with TRBJ1-3; D is perhaps TRBD1 (6 bases). Germline loops: CDR1 MNHNS, CDR2 SASEGT. Trimming took off 8 bases at V and 6 bases at J, with 14 bases between the two ends. This CDR3 comprises 13 residues. The CDR3 reads CASRNRAENTIYF. DNA for the CDR3: TGTGCCAGCCGGAACAGGGCGGAAAACACCATATATTTT.

This chain links TRBV29-1 with TRBJ2-7; D uncertain. Germline CDR1 reads SQVTM; CDR2 reads ANQGSEA. V lost 7 bases and J 2 bases, leaving 12 bases between the germline ends. The CDR3 is 12 residues long. In DNA form, the CDR3 reads TGCAGCGCTTACACCTTCACCTACGAGCAGTACTTC. It is translated as CSAYTFTYEQYF.